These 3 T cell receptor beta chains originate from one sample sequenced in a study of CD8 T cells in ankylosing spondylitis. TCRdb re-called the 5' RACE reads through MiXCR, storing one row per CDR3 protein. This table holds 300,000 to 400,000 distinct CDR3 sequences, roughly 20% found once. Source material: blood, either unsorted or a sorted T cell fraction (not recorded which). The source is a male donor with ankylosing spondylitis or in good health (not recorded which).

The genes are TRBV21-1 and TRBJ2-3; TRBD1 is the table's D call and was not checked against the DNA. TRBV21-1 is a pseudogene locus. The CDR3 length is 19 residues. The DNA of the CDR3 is TGTGCCAGCACCCACAGATCAGAGACAGGGCTTCGGAACACAGATACGCAGTATTTT. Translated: CASTHRSETGLRNTDTQYF.

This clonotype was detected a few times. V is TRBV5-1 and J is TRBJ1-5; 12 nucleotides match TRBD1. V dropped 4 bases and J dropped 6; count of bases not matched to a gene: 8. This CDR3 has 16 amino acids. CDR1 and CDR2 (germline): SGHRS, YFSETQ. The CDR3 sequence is CASSPTGTGGSQPQHF. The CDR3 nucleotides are TGCGCCAGCAGCCCTACCGGGACAGGGGGCTCTCAGCCCCAGCATTTT.

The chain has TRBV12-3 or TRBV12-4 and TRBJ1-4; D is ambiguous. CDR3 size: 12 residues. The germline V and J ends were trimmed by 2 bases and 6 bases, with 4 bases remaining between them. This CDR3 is CASSLSYEKLFF. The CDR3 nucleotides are TGTGCCAGCAGTTTAAGTTATGAAAAACTGTTTTTT.